Following are 32 T cell receptor beta chains from one sample sequenced in a study of blood T cells in healthy people across ages. It was with a sample-barcoded 5' primer and a J-beta primer mix that a second PCR of roughly 7 to 12 cycles was run. TCRdb reprocessed the 5' RACE reads with MiXCR, giving one entry per CDR3 protein. The data hold 800,000 to 950,000 distinct CDR3 sequences, with approximately 35% observed a single time. Sequencing was carried out using blood. These receptors all come from a man aged 18-30 years in good health.

The CDR3: CASSQSSRYGYTF. The CDR3 DNA sequence: TGTGCCAGCAGCCAATCTTCTCGCTATGGCTACACCTTC. The J gene is TRBJ1-2, the V gene TRBV14; no firm D call. The CDR3 is 13 residues long. V was pared by 2 bases and J by 4 bases, with 8 bases between. Germline V gene lookup returns CDR1 SGHDN and CDR2 FVKESK. Complete variable domain (other parts from reference TRBV14 and TRBJ1-2): EAGVTQFPSHSVIEKGQTVTLRCDPISGHDNLYWYRRVMGKEIKFLLHFVKESKQDESGMPNNRFLAERTGGTYSTLKVQPAELEDSGVYFCASSQSSRYGYTFGSGTRLTVV.

The chain links TRBV18 to TRBJ2-5; a possible D gene is TRBD1 (5 bases). V was trimmed by 3 bases and J by 0 bases, leaving 17 bases between them. This CDR3 contains 17 residues. Per germline, CDR1 KGHSH and CDR2 LQKENI. CDR3 nucleotide sequence: TGTGCCAGCTCACCGATATTCGGACACTCGTACCAAGAGACCCAGTACTTC. It specifies CASSPIFGHSYQETQYF.

This clonotype was seen ten or more times. The chain has TRBV2 and TRBJ1-2; TRBD1 is a possible D gene (5 bases). Germline CDR1 and CDR2: SNHLY and FYNNEI. The CDR3 length is 13 residues. Between the trimmed V and J ends, which lost 8 bases and 5 bases, there was a span of 15 bases. Written as DNA, the CDR3 is TGTGCCAGCTTGGGTGAGAAGGGGTATGGCTACACCTTC. Translating it yields CASLGEKGYGYTF.

The table lists this clonotype with many counts. CDR3 residues: CASSPRGTGYGYTF. In DNA form, the CDR3 reads TGTGCCAGCAGTCCCCGCGGGACAGGGTACGGCTACACCTTC. The chain has TRBV12-3 or TRBV12-4 and TRBJ1-2, with 9 nucleotides matching TRBD1. Losses at the gene ends were 5 bases for V and 8 bases for J; bases not matched to a gene: 9. The CDR3 contains 14 residues.

This clonotype was recorded a few times. This chain connects TRBV3-1 to TRBJ1-1; D gene uncertain. V was shortened by 8 bases and J by 0 bases, with 10 bases between the two germline ends. Germline CDR1 is LGHDT and CDR2 is YNNKEL (reference sequence). The CDR3 sequence is 13 residues long. The CDR3 sequence: CASGRRLNTEAFF. DNA of the CDR3: TGTGCCAGCGGGCGACGATTGAACACTGAAGCTTTCTTT.

With regard to this clonotype: One end of the junction varies from germline; a read error may be responsible. The chain uses TRBV12-3 or TRBV12-4 and TRBJ2-3, with 7 positions matching TRBD1. The CDR3 is 15 residues long. The CDR3 loop is CASSQDRVSSDMQYF. In DNA, the CDR3 is TGTGCCAGCAGCCAAGACAGGGTGAGCTCGGATATGCAGTATTTT.

This clonotype was seen a handful of times. The rearrangement links TRBV20-1 to TRBJ2-4, with 9 bases fitting TRBD1. After removal of 6 bases from V and 7 bases from J, the junction contained 13 bases not matched to a gene. The CDR3 consists of 15 residues. Germline V CDR1 and CDR2: DFQATT, SNEGSKA (reference sequence). The CDR3 nucleotides read TGCAGTGCCCAAACCGGGACAGGGCGAGGGAACATTCAGTACTTC. This codes for CSAQTGTGRGNIQYF.

There are a few counts of this clonotype. The genes are TRBV4-2 and TRBJ2-5; TRBD1 or TRBD2 may be the D gene (5 bases each). Germline values: CDR1 LGHNA, CDR2 YNFKEQ. CDR3 size: 14 residues. The ends were cut back, 3 bases at V and 11 bases at J, with 19 bases in the middle. CDR3 sequence reads: CASSHGGRSNEQYF. The CDR3 nucleotides read TGTGCCAGCAGCCATGGGGGAAGGTCCAATGAGCAGTACTTC.

The chain recombines TRBV4-2 with TRBJ1-5; no definite D call. This CDR3 comprises 13 residues. Deletions cut 2 bases from V and 4 bases from J, with 6 bases between. CDR1 is LGHNA, CDR2 YNFKEQ, per germline. The CDR3 sequence is CASSQQLNQPQHF. Here the CDR3 DNA reads TGTGCCAGCAGCCAACAATTAAATCAGCCCCAGCATTTT.

The rearrangement joins TRBV27 to TRBJ2-5, with TRBD2 as a possible D gene (5 bases). V gave up 4 bases and J gave up 5 bases, with 17 bases separating them. This CDR3 contains 15 residues. The germline V gene encodes CDR1 MNHEY and CDR2 SMNVEV (reference sequence). The CDR3 DNA sequence: TGTGCCAGCAGTTATCGATGGGGTTCGGGGGAGACCCAGTACTTC. Its protein product is CASSYRWGSGETQYF.

On this clonotype itself: This may arise from a read error, as a much more abundant clone is one base away. The V gene is TRBV20-1, the J gene TRBJ2-3; D is perhaps TRBD1 (5 bases). This CDR3 is 15 amino acids long. Trimming took off 7 bases at V and 9 bases at J, with 26 bases between the two ends. CDR1 is DFQATT and CDR2 is SNEGSKA in the germline V gene (reference sequence). The CDR3 loop reads CSVRSGGGLPGTQYF. CDR3 coding DNA: TGCAGTGTTCGTTCAGGTGGCGGCCTACCAGGGACGCAGTATTTT.

The gene calls are TRBV15 and TRBJ2-1; tentatively, D is TRBD1 or TRBD2 (6 bases each). V lost 0 bases to trimming and J lost 7 bases, with 13 bases between them. Germline values: CDR1 LNHNV, CDR2 YYDKDF (reference sequence). The CDR3 extends over 15 amino acids. Here the CDR3 DNA reads TGTGCCACCAGCAGAGAACTGGGGGGCGGGAATGAGCAGTTCTTC. Its protein is CATSRELGGGNEQFF.

This clonotype was recorded at least ten times. This sequence joins TRBV25-1 and TRBJ1-4, with D possibly matching TRBD1 (5 bases). This CDR3 has 12 residues. Germline CDR1 is MGHDK and CDR2 is SYGVNS. V was clipped by 4 bases and J by 5 bases, with 5 bases between them. The CDR3 reads CASSGQNEKLFF. The CDR3 DNA reads as TGTGCCAGCAGTGGACAGAATGAAAAACTGTTTTTT.

This clonotype turned up a few times. The CDR3 DNA is TGCGCCAGCAGCAGGTCGGGTGGGCAGTTATCCTACAATGAGCAGTTCTTC. Amino acid sequence: CASSRSGGQLSYNEQFF. The chain carries TRBV5-1 and TRBJ2-1; no clear D gene. Between the trimmed V and J ends, which lost 4 bases and 1 base, there was a span of 18 bases. Germline-derived CDR1 and CDR2 are SGHRS and YFSETQ. The CDR3 contains 17 residues.

The chain has TRBV5-6 and TRBJ1-2; the D gene is possibly TRBD1 (5 bases). Germline values: CDR1 SGHDT, CDR2 YYEEEE. The V gene lost 4 bases and the J gene lost 6 bases, with 16 bases spanning the gap. CDR3 length: 14 residues. The CDR3 spells CASSVNMGGDGYTF. The CDR3 DNA sequence: TGTGCCAGCAGCGTGAATATGGGGGGTGATGGCTACACCTTC.

The chain uses TRBV14 and TRBJ1-2, with D perhaps TRBD1 (5 bases). This CDR3 has 12 amino acids. V was shortened by 1 base and J by 8 bases, with 8 bases between the two germline ends. In germline, CDR1 is SGHDN, CDR2 FVKESK. CDR3 sequence reads: CASSQGGVGYTF. CDR3 DNA sequence: TGTGCCAGCAGCCAAGGAGGGGTCGGCTACACCTTC.

This chain uses TRBV28 with TRBJ2-1; no firm D call. Looked up from germline, CDR1 is MDHEN and CDR2 is SYDVKM. With 4 bases removed from V and 4 bases from J, the gap between germline ends came to 11 bases. The CDR3 has 14 amino acids. The CDR3 sequence is CASSSPWVYNEQFF. CDR3 in DNA: TGTGCCAGCAGTTCACCCTGGGTGTACAATGAGCAGTTCTTC.

The chain uses TRBV12-3 or TRBV12-4 and TRBJ1-5; 7 bases line up with TRBD1. The trim removed 5 bases at V and 5 bases at J, leaving 9 bases unmatched. This CDR3 has 15 residues. In nucleotides, the CDR3 is TGTGCCAGCAGTCCGGACAGGCTTGTGGATCAGCCCCAGCATTTT. Residues: CASSPDRLVDQPQHF.

As concerns this clonotype: A read error is possible here, since a much larger clone lies one base away. The J gene is TRBJ1-6, the V gene TRBV20-1; D gene uncertain. There are 13 residues in the CDR3. CDR1 is DFQATT, CDR2 SNEGSKA, per germline (reference sequence). The CDR3 bases are TGCAGTGGCATAGTCGCCCCCAATTCACTCCTCCACTTT. Protein: CSGIVAPNSLLHF.

A remark on this clonotype: A much larger clone is a single base away; this may be a read error. The chain uses TRBV4-2 and TRBJ2-3; no clear D gene. This CDR3 is built from 14 residues. The germline gives CDR1 LGHNA, CDR2 YNFKEQ. CDR3 region: CTSSQDLMTDTQYF. In nucleotides, the CDR3 is TGTACCAGCAGCCAAGATCTTATGACAGATACGCAGTATTTT.

The chain links TRBV7-8 to TRBJ1-5; D is possibly TRBD1 (5 bases). The CDR3 sequence is 16 residues long. The germline CDR1 and CDR2 sequences are SGHVS and FQNEAQ. Between the trimmed V and J ends, which lost 5 bases and 7 bases, there was a span of 21 bases. CDR3 in DNA: TGTGCCAGCAGCCACGGACATTGGGGGGTTGACCAGCCCCAGCATTTT. It encodes CASSHGHWGVDQPQHF.

The chain is built from TRBV4-2 and TRBJ2-6; the D gene is possibly TRBD1 (6 bases). V lost 1 base and J 0 bases, leaving 10 bases between the germline ends. Looked up from germline, CDR1 is LGHNA and CDR2 is YNFKEQ. The CDR3 loop spans 17 amino acids. CDR3 bases: TGTGCCAGCAGCCAAGGTTTCAGGGGCTCTGGGGCCAACGTCCTGACTTTC. Translating gives CASSQGFRGSGANVLTF.

Ten or more counts support this clonotype. V and J are TRBV29-1 and TRBJ2-7; 9 bases match TRBD1. J lost 3 bases, V lost 3 bases, and 6 bases had no gene match. Germline loops: CDR1 SQVTM, CDR2 ANQGSEA. The CDR3 contains 14 residues. The CDR3 DNA sequence: TGCAGCGTTGAGGCCGGGACAGGGTACTACGAGCAGTACTTC. Translated, it gives CSVEAGTGYYEQYF.

This clonotype showed up many times. The rearrangement uses TRBV7-3 and TRBJ2-1, with D tentatively TRBD1 (5 bases). Trimming took off 4 bases at V and 0 bases at J, with 7 bases between the two ends. Germline assignment: CDR1 SGHTA and CDR2 FQGTGA. The CDR3 spans 14 residues. The CDR3 is CASSSDTSYNEQFF. The CDR3 region has the DNA TGTGCCAGCAGCTCGGACACCTCCTACAATGAGCAGTTCTTC.

This sequence joins TRBV6-2 or TRBV6-3 and TRBJ1-1; D remains ambiguous. This CDR3 has 16 amino acids. Trimming took 7 bases from V and 2 from J, leaving 20 bases between them. The germline V gene has CDR1 MNHEY and CDR2 SVGEGT. The chain's CDR3 is CASTHYSSASNTEAFF. The CDR3 nucleotides are TGTGCCAGCACCCACTACAGTTCAGCCTCAAACACTGAAGCTTTCTTT.

The J gene is TRBJ2-5, the V gene TRBV27; D gene unclear. The J call may be in error: the DNA end matches TRBJ2-7 better. Per germline, CDR1 MNHEY and CDR2 SMNVEV (reference sequence). There are 13 residues in the CDR3. CDR3 bases: TGTGCCAGCAGCTACCATCCTTTAGGCGAGCAGTACTTC. This codes for CASSYHPLGEQYF.

This clonotype was recorded a few times. This rearrangement joins TRBV5-1 to TRBJ1-1; D might be TRBD1 (5 bases). Trimming cost V 0 bases and J 6 bases, with 12 bases left between them. The CDR3 has 14 amino acids. Germline V gives CDR1 SGHRS, CDR2 YFSETQ. The DNA for the CDR3 is TGCGCCAGCAGCTTGGCGGGGGGTGGCTCTGAAGCTTTCTTT. It translates to CASSLAGGGSEAFF.

The V gene is TRBV29-1, the J gene TRBJ2-7; D is perhaps TRBD1 (6 bases). The assigned J gene may be wrong: the sequence end matches TRBJ2-5 better. CDR1 and CDR2 from the germline V gene are SQVTM and ANQGSEA. The CDR3 is made up of 14 amino acids. The chain's CDR3 is CSVEDPGRGQTQYF. The DNA of the CDR3 is TGCAGCGTTGAAGACCCCGGCAGGGGACAGACCCAGTACTTC.

This sequence joins TRBV7-2 and TRBJ2-1; perhaps D is TRBD1 or TRBD2 (5 bases each). The CDR3 contains 15 residues. From germline, CDR1 is SGHTA and CDR2 FQGNSA. Between the trimmed V and J ends, which lost 5 bases and 8 bases, there was a span of 19 bases. CDR3 protein: CASSLNGDPEDEQFF. Here the CDR3 DNA reads TGTGCCAGCAGCCTCAACGGGGACCCCGAGGATGAGCAGTTCTTC.

Regarding this clonotype: The junction shows a germline mismatch at one end, possibly a read error. The chain joins TRBV25-1 to TRBJ2-3; D is unresolved. There are 14 residues in the CDR3. CDR1 and CDR2 from the germline V gene are MGHDK and SYGVNS. The CDR3 nucleotides read TGTGCCAGCAGTGAATTTAGTGGTCCAGATATGCAGTATTTT. The encoded protein is CASSEFSGPDMQYF. Full variable domain (missing parts from reference TRBV25-1 and TRBJ2-3): EADIYQTPRYLVIGTGKKITLECSQTMGHDKMYWYQQDPGMELHLIHYSYGVNSTEKGDLSSESTVSRIRTEHFPLTLESARPSHTSQYLCASSEFSGPDMQYFGPGTRLTVL.

This clonotype was seen at least ten times. J is TRBJ1-2 and V is TRBV10-3, with 7 bases identical to TRBD1. The germline CDR1 and CDR2 sequences are ENHRY and SYGVKD. J was trimmed by 8 bases and V by 7 bases; bases with no gene match: 7. CDR3 length: 12 amino acids. In nucleotides, the CDR3 is TGTGCCATCAAGGAGGGGGCTGGCGGCTACACCTTC. It yields the protein CAIKEGAGGYTF.

The sample holds a few counts of this clonotype. One base away lies a much larger clone, so this may be a sequencing read error. V is TRBV12-3 or TRBV12-4 and J is TRBJ2-1; D ambiguous. V lost 2 bases to trimming and J lost 13 bases, with 12 bases between them. This CDR3 region has 12 residues. The DNA of the CDR3 is TGTGCCAGCAGTTTATGGCAAGAGACCCAGTTCTTC. Its translation is CASSLWQETQFF.